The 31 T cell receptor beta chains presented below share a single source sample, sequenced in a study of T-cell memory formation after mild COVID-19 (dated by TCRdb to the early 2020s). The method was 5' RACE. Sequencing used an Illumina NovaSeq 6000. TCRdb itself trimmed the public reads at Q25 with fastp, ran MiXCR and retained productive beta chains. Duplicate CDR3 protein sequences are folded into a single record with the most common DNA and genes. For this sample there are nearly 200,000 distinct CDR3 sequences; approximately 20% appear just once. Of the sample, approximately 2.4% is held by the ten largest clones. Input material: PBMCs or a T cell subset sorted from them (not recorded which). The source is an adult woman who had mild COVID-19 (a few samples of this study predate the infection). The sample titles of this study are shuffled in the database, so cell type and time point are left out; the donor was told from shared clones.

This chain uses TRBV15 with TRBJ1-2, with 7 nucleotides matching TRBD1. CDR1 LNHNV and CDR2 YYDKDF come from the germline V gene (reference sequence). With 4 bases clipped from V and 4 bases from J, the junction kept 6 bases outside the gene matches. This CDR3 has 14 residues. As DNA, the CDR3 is TGTGCCACCAGCATCGAGACAGGGAGCTATGGCTACACCTTC. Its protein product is CATSIETGSYGYTF.

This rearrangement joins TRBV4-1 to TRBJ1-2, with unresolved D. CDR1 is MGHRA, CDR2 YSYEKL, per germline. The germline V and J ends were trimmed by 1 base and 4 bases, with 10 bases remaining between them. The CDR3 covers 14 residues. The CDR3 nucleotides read TGCGCCAGCAGCCAAGCGGGCAGGCTCTATGGCTACACCTTC. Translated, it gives CASSQAGRLYGYTF.

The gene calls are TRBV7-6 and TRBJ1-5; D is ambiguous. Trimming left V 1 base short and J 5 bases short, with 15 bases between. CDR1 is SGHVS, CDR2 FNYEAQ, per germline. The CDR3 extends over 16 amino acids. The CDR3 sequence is CASSLVSVYLDQPQHF. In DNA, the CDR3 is TGTGCCAGCAGCTTAGTGTCGGTGTACTTGGATCAGCCCCAGCATTTT.

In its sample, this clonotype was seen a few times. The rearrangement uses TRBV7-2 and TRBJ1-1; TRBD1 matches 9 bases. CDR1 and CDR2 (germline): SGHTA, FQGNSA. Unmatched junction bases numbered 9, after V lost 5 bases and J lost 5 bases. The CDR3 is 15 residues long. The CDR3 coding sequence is TGTGCCAGCAGCCCTTCACAGGGGGCGAGGACTGAAGCTTTCTTT. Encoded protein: CASSPSQGARTEAFF.

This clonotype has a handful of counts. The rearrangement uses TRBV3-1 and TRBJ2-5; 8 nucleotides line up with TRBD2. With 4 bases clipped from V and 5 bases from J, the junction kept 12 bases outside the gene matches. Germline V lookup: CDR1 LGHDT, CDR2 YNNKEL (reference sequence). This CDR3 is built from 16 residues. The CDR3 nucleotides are TGTGCCAGCAGCCCCGGGAGGGGCAGGCGCACGGAGACCCAGTACTTC. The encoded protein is CASSPGRGRRTETQYF.

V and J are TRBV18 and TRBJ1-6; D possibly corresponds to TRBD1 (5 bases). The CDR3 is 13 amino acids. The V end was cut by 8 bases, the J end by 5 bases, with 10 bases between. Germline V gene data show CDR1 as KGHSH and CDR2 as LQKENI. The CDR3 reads CASHEGNNSPLHF. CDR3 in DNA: TGTGCCAGCCATGAGGGGAATAATTCACCCCTCCACTTT.

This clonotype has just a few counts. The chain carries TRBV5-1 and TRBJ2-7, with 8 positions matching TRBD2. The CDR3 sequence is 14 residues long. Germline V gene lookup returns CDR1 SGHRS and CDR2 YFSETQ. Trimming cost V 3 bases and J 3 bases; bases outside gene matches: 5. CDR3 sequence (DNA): TGCGCCAGCAGCTGGGCAAGCGGGAGCTACGAGCAGTACTTC. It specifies CASSWASGSYEQYF.

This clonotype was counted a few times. CDR3 residues: CASLPGPLISGANVLTF. The CDR3 DNA reads as TGTGCCAGCCTCCCGGGGCCGTTGATCTCTGGGGCCAACGTCCTGACTTTC. V gene TRBV12-3 or TRBV12-4 combines with J gene TRBJ2-6, with D perhaps TRBD1 or TRBD2 (5 bases each). V was cut by 8 bases and J by 0 bases, with 17 bases left in between. This CDR3 spans 17 amino acids.

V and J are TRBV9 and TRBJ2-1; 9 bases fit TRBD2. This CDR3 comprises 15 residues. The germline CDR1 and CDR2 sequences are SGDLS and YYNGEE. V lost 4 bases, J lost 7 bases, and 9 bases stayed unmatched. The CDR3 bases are TGTGCCAGCAGCCCCCCAGCGGGAGGAAGGAATGAGCAGTTCTTC. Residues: CASSPPAGGRNEQFF.

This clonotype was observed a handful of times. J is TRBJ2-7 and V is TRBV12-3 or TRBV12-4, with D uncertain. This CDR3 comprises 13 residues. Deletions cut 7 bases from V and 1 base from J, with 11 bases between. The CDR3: CASTDTNSYEQYF. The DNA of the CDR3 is TGTGCCAGCACCGACACCAATTCCTACGAGCAGTACTTC.

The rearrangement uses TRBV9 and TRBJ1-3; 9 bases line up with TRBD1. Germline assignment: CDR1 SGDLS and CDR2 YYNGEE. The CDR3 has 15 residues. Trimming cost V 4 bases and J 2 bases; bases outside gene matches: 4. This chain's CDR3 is CASSTRQGAGNTIYF. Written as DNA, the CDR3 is TGTGCCAGCAGCACCCGACAGGGGGCTGGAAACACCATATATTTT.

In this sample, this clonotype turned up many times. CDR3 protein: CASSGTGGSYEQYF. The CDR3, as DNA: TGTGCCAGCAGTGGGACAGGGGGTTCCTACGAGCAGTACTTC. This chain uses TRBV2 with TRBJ2-7; TRBD1 aligns across 10 bases. V shed 4 bases, J shed 1 base, and the junction held 1 base outside the gene matches. The CDR3 has 14 residues. Germline V gene sequence: CDR1 SNHLY, CDR2 FYNNEI.

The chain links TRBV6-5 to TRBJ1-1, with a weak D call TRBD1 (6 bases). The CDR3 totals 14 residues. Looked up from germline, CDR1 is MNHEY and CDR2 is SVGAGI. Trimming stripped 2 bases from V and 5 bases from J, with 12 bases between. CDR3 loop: CASSYGQGRTEAFF. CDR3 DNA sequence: TGTGCCAGCAGTTACGGTCAGGGGAGGACTGAAGCTTTCTTT.

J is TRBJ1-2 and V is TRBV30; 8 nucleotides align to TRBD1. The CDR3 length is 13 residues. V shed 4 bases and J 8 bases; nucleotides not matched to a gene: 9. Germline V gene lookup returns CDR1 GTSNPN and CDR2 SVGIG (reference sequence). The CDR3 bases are TGTGCCTGGACGCTGGACAGGGCCGGGGGCTACACCTTC. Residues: CAWTLDRAGGYTF.

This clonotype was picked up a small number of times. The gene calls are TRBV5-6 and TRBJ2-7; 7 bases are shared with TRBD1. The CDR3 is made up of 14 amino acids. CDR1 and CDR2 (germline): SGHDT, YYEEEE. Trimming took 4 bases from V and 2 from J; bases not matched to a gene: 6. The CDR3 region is CASSRDGQAYEQYF. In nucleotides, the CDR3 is TGTGCCAGCAGCCGCGATGGACAGGCCTACGAGCAGTACTTC.

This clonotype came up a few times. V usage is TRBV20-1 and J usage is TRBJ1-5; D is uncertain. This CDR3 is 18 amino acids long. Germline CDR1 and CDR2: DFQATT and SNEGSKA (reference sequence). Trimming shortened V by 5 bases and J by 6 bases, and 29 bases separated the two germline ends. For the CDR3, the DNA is TGCAGTGCTCATAATCAGCGGAAAGGGAGTCTACGCGTTCAGCCCCAGCATTTT. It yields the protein CSAHNQRKGSLRVQPQHF.

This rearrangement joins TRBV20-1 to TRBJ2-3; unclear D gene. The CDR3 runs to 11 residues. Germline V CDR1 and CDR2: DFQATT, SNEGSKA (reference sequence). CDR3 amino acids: CSPSSADTQYF. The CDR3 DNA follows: TGCAGCCCGTCTAGTGCAGATACGCAGTATTTT.

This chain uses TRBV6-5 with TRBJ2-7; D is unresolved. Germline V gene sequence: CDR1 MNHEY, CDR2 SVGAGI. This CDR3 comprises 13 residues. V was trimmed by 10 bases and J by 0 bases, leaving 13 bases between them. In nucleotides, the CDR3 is TGTGCCACCCATACGGCAGGCTCCTACGAGCAGTACTTC. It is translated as CATHTAGSYEQYF.

The CDR3 DNA follows: TGCGCCAGCAGCCTAGACGACAGGGGGCTGGTAGATACGCAGTATTTT. This sequence encodes CASSLDDRGLVDTQYF. The chain recombines TRBV4-1 with TRBJ2-3; 10 nucleotides align to TRBD1. The trim removed 4 bases at V and 5 bases at J, leaving 9 bases unmatched. Germline assignment: CDR1 MGHRA and CDR2 YSYEKL. The CDR3 spans 16 residues.

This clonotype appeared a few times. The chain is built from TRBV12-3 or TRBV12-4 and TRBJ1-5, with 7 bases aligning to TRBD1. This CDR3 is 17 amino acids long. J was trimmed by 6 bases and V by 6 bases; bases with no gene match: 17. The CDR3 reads CASSSGQRTQEVQPQHF. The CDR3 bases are TGTGCCAGCAGCTCGGGACAGCGGACCCAGGAGGTTCAGCCCCAGCATTTT.

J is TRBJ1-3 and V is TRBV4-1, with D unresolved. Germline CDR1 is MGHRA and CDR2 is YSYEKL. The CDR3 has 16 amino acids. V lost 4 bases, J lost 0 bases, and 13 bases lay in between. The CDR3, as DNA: TGCGCCAGCAGCCGGAGTGGTAAGGCCTCTGGAAACACCATATATTTT. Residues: CASSRSGKASGNTIYF.

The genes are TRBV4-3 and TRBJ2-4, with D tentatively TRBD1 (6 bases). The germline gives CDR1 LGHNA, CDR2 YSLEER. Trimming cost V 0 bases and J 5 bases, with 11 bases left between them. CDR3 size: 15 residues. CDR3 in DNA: TGCGCCAGCAGCCAAGATAGGGGGATTCAAAACATTCAGTACTTC. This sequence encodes CASSQDRGIQNIQYF.

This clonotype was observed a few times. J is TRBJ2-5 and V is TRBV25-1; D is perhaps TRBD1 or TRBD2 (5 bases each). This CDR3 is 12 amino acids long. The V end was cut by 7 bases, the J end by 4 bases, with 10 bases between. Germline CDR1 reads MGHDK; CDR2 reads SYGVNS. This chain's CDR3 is CASNEGRETQYF. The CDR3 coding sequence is TGTGCCAGCAACGAGGGGAGAGAGACCCAGTACTTC.

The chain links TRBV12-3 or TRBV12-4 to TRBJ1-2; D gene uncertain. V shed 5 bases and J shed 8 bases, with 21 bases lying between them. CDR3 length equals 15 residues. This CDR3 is CASSPPGDSLAGYTF. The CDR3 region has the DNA TGTGCCAGCAGTCCCCCAGGAGATTCCCTTGCCGGCTACACCTTC.

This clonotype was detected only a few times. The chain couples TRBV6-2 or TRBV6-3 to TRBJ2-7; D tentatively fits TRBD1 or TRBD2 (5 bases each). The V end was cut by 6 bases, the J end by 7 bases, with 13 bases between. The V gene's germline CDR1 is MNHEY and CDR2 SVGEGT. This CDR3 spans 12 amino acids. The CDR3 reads CASRSGTREQYF. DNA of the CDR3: TGTGCCAGCAGATCCGGGACGCGGGAGCAGTACTTC.

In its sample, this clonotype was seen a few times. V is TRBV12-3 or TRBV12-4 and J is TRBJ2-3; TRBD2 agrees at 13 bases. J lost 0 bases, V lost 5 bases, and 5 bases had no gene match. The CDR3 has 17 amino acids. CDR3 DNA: TGTGCCAGCAGTCTTCGGACTAGCGGGGGTAGCACAGATACGCAGTATTTT. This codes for CASSLRTSGGSTDTQYF.

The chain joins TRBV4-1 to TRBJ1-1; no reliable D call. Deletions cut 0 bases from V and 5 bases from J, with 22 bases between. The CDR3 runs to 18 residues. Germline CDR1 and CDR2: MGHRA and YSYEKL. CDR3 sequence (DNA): TGCGCCAGCAGCCAAGATCGTTATAGTGCGGGTGAGCGGACTGAAGCTTTCTTT. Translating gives CASSQDRYSAGERTEAFF.

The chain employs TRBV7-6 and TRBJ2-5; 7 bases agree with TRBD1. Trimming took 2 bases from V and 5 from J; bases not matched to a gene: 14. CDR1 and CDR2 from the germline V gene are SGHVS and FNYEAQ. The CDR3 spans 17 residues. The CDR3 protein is CASSLRDRAELEETQYF. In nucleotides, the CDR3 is TGTGCCAGCAGCTTAAGAGACAGGGCAGAACTAGAGGAGACCCAGTACTTC.

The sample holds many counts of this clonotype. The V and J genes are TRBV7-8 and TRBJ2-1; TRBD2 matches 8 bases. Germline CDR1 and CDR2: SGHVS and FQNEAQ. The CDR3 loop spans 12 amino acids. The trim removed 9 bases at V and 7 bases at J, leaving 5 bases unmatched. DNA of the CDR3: TGTGCCAGTGGCGGGAGGCAAAATGAGCAGTTCTTC. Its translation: CASGGRQNEQFF.

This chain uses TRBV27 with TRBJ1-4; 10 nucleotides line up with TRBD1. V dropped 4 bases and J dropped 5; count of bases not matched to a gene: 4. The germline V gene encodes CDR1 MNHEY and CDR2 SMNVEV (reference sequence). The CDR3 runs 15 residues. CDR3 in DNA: TGTGCCAGCAGTTCGACAGGGGGCATCAATGAAAAACTGTTTTTT. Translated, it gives CASSSTGGINEKLFF.

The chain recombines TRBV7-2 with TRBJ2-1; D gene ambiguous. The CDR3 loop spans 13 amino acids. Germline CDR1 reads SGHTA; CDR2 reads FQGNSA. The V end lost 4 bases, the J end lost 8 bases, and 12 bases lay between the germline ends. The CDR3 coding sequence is TGTGCCAGCAGCTCACCTGATCGTCATGAGCAGTTCTTC. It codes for CASSSPDRHEQFF.